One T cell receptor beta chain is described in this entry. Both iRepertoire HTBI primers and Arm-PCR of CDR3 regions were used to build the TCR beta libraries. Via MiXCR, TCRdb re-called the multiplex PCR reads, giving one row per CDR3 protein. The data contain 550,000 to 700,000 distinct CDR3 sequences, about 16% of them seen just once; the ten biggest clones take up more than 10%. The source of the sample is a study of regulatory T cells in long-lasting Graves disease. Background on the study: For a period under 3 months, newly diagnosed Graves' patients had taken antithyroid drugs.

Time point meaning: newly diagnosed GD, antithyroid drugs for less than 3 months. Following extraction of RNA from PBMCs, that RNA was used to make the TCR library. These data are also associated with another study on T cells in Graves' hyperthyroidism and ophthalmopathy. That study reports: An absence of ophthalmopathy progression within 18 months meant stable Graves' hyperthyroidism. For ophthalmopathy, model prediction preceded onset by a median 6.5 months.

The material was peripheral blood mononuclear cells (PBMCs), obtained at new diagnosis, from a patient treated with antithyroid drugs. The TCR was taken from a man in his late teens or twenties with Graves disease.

CDR3 coding DNA: TGCAGTGCTAGAGAAAGCTCCTACAATGAGCAGTTCTTC. Its translation is CSARESSYNEQFF. J is TRBJ2-1 and V is TRBV20-1; D unclear. This CDR3 has 13 residues. The ends were cut back, 0 bases at V and 0 bases at J, with 3 bases in the middle. CDR1 and CDR2 from the germline V gene are DFQATT and SNEGSKA (reference sequence).